This TCR beta chain was obtained from a study of blood T cell repertoires in COVID-19. Study as a whole: From the United States, Italy and Spain came samples of acute and convalescent COVID-19.

The CDR3 loop spans 16 amino acids. J gave up 4 bases and V 2 bases, and 7 bases lay outside the gene matches. Looked up from germline, CDR1 is KGHSH and CDR2 is LQKENI. This clone was observed a single time. Original data processing: Cell counts per sample came from amplifying reference gene primers. Assay used: immunoSEQ multiplex PCR; TCRdb lists only in-frame clones, some missing. The DNA gave D and trimming, while V, J and clone size come from that table. The data contain 200,000 to 250,000 clones, 70% to 85% of them singletons. Sequencing was done on a sample of PBMCs or T cells enriched from blood (not recorded which). This receptor was identified in a woman aged 55-69 years who had recovered from COVID-19. The rearrangement uses TRBV18 and TRBJ1-2; TRBD1 aligns across 10 bases. In DNA, the CDR3 is TGTGCCAGCTCACCATCGACAGGGGGCACTGGCTATGGCTACACCTTC. This translates into CASSPSTGGTGYGYTF. Variable domain in full (rest from reference TRBV18 and TRBJ1-2): NAGVMQNPRHLVRRRGQEARLRCSPMKGHSHVYWYRQLPEEGLKFMVYLQKENIIDESGMPKERFSAEFPKEGPSILRIQQVVRGDSAAYFCASSPSTGGTGYGYTFGSGTRLTVV.